This paragraph covers one T cell receptor beta chain sequence. As yet, its antigen is unknown. A much more abundant neighbour one base away suggests this may be a read error. This CDR3 is missing its conserved last phenylalanine or tryptophan, likely due to a read error. This entry is derived from a study of tumor-infiltrating lymphocytes in primary liver carcinoma. As for the study in general: All lesions had stage T1-T3 N0M0 and roughly 4 to 11 cm widths. Study observations and caveats: Tumor-adjacent and tumor-blood pairs showed less overlap than tumor region pairs.

cDNA specific to TCR beta was made from about 550 ng of total RNA, with a constant-region primer employed for priming. Libraries for TCR beta were built through three nested multiplex PCR rounds, which together made up a slightly modified ARM-PCR procedure. PCR rounds one and two used TRBV1-TRBV30 forward primers with a C-beta reverse primer for about 9 cycles each. Using its own MiXCR run on the multiplex PCR reads, TCRdb lists one record per CDR3 protein. The table lists 330,000 or so distinct CDR3 sequences, almost 65% of them singletons. Germline DNA was also extracted, and blood RNA derived from unsorted whole blood. A sample of 3.5 to 5 milliliters of peripheral blood was taken before surgery. The V end was cut by 0 bases, the J end by 0 bases, with 9 bases between. This CDR3 spans 17 amino acids. The germline CDR1 and CDR2 sequences are LGHNA and YNFKEQ.

This TCR came from a middle-aged man with primary liver carcinoma and hepatitis B virus infection. V usage is TRBV4-2 and J usage is TRBJ1-6, with D unclear. The sequencing input was peripheral blood. This CDR3 reads CASSQDMQSSYNSPLHL. DNA for the CDR3: TGTGCCAGCAGCCAAGATATGCAGAGCTCCTATAATTCACCCCTCCACCTT.